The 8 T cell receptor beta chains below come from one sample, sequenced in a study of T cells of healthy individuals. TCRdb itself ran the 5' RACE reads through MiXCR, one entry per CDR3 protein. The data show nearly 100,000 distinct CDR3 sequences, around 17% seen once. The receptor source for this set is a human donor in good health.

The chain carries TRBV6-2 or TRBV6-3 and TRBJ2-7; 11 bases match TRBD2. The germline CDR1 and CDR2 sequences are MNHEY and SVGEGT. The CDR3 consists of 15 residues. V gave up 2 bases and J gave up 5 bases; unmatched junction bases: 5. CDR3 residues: CASSYPPGLADEQYF. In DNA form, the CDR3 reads TGTGCCAGCAGTTACCCGCCGGGACTAGCGGACGAGCAGTACTTC.

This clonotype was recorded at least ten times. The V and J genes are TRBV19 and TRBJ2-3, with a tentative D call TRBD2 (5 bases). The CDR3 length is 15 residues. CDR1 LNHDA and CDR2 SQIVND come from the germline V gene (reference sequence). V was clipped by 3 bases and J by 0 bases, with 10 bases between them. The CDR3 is CASSISLASTDTQYF. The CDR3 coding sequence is TGTGCCAGTAGTATCTCTCTAGCTAGCACAGATACGCAGTATTTT.

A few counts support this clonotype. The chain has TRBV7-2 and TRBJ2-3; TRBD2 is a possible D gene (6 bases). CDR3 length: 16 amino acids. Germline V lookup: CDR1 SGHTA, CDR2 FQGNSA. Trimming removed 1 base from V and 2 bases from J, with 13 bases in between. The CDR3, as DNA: TGTGCCAGCAGCTTAGGGGCGACTAGAACCACAGATACGCAGTATTTT. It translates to CASSLGATRTTDTQYF.

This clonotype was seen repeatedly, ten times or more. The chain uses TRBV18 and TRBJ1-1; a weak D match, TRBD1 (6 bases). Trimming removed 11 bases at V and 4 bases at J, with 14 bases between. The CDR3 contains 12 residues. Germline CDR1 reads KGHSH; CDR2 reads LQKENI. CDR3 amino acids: CASWGAGTEAFF. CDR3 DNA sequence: TGTGCCTCGTGGGGGGCGGGCACTGAAGCTTTCTTT.

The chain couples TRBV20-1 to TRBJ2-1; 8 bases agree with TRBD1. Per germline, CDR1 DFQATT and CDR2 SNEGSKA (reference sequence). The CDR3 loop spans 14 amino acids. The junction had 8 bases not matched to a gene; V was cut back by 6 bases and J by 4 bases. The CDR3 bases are TGCAGTGCAGCCGGGACAGGTTTATACAATGAGCAGTTCTTC. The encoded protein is CSAAGTGLYNEQFF.

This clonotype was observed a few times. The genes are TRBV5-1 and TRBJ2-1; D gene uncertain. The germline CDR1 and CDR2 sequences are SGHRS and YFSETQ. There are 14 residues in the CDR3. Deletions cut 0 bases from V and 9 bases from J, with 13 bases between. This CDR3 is CASSLAPPNGEQFF. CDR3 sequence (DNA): TGCGCCAGCAGCTTGGCCCCACCCAATGGTGAGCAGTTCTTC.

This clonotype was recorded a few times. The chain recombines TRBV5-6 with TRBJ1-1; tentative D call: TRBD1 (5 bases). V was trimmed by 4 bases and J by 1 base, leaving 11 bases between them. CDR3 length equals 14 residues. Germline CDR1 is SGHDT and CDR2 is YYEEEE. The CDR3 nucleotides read TGTGCCAGCAGCGTGGGGCTGCGGAACACTGAAGCTTTCTTT. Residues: CASSVGLRNTEAFF.

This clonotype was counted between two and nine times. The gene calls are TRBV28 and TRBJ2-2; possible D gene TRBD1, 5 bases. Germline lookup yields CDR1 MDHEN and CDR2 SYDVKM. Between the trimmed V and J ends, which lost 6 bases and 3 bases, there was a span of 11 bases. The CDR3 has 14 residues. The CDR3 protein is CASRRFRDTGELFF. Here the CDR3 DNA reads TGTGCCAGCAGACGCTTCAGGGACACCGGGGAGCTGTTTTTT.